The rows below give T cell receptor beta chains drawn from one sample of a study of OX40 agonist ivuxolimab in advanced cancers. Generated by immunoSEQ multiplex PCR, the TCRdb table keeps only in-frame clones and is missing some. The table shows roughly 50,000 clones, with roughly 90% occurring only once. The source was CD4+ or CD8+ T cells sorted from blood, collected in a trial of the OX40 agonist ivuxolimab. The receptors come from an adult with an advanced solid tumor such as melanoma, head and neck, liver or kidney cancer. The CDR3 runs from the conserved cysteine through the conserved F or W. A D gene is named only where the DNA matches it firmly. The size of a clone is reported for some rows only, either as once, few or many, or as a class for expanded clones.

d_gene	j_gene	v_gene	abundance	len	CDR3nt	CDR3aa
.	TRBJ1-1	TRBV9	.	14	TGTGCCAGCAGCGTAGTGAAGGGGAACACTGAAGCTTTCTTT	CASSVVKGNTEAFF
TRBD2	TRBJ2-5	TRBV5-4	.	13	TGTGCCAGCAGCCCCCAGCGGGGGGAGACCCAGTACTTC	CASSPQRGETQYF
.	TRBJ1-1	TRBV5-1	.	15	TGCGCCAGCAGCTTGGTCGGCAGGGGTAACACTGAAGCTTTCTTT	CASSLVGRGNTEAFF
TRBD1	TRBJ2-2	TRBV4-3	.	14	TGCGCCAGCAGCTTACAGGGGTACACCGGGGAGCTGTTTTTT	CASSLQGYTGELFF
TRBD2	TRBJ2-2	TRBV6-5	.	14	TGTGCCAGCAGTGTGGGACTACGTATCGGGGAGCTGTTTTTT	CASSVGLRIGELFF
.	TRBJ2-5	TRBV10-3	.	14	TGTGCCATCAGTGATTTGGCCCCAAACCCGGCCCAGTACTTC	CAISDLAPNPAQYF
.	TRBJ2-2	TRBV7-7	.	13	TGTGCCAGCAGCTTAGCGATCTCCGGGGAGCTGTTTTTT	CASSLAISGELFF
.	TRBJ2-3	TRBV9	.	15	TGTGCCAGCAGCGTAGAGGGTTCCCCCGCAGATACGCAGTATTTT	CASSVEGSPADTQYF
TRBD1	TRBJ1-2	TRBV5-6	.	15	TGTGCCAGCAGCTCGGACAGGGCCGAGGACTATGGCTACACCTTC	CASSSDRAEDYGYTF
TRBD1	TRBJ2-1	TRBV6-5	.	15	TGTGCCAGCAGTTCGGGACAGGGCTTATACAATGAGCAGTTCTTC	CASSSGQGLYNEQFF
.	TRBJ2-1	TRBV9	.	16	TGTGCCAGCAGCCCAAGGGGGGCCAGCTCCTACAATGAGCAGTTCTTC	CASSPRGASSYNEQFF
TRBD2	TRBJ2-1	TRBV7-2	once	16	TGTGCCAGCAGCTTAGGCAGTAGCGGGAGCCACAATGAGCAGTTCTTC	CASSLGSSGSHNEQFF
TRBD1	TRBJ1-5	TRBV5-1	few	14	TGCGCCAGCAGCCTCGGGACAGGGAATCAGCCCCAGCATTTT	CASSLGTGNQPQHF
TRBD1	TRBJ1-1	TRBV28	.	15	TGTGCCAGCAGTCCTTGGACAGGGAGGAACACTGAAGCTTTCTTT	CASSPWTGRNTEAFF
.	TRBJ1-2	TRBV7-8	.	15	TGTGCCAGCAGCTTTTCACGAGAAACTAACTATGGCTACACCTTC	CASSFSRETNYGYTF
.	TRBJ2-1	TRBV19	.	13	TGTGCCAGTATGGCGAAATCCTACAATGAGCAGTTCTTC	CASMAKSYNEQFF
TRBD1	TRBJ1-2	TRBV27	.	14	TGTGCCAGCAAAACAGGGGGAGGTAACTATGGCTACACCTTC	CASKTGGGNYGYTF
.	TRBJ2-5	TRBV6-6	.	15	TGTGCCAGCAGTTACCTACGGCAGGAGCAAGAGACCCAGTACTTC	CASSYLRQEQETQYF
.	TRBJ2-7	TRBV10-1	.	18	TGCGCCAGCATATCGCGAACCCAGGACCTACCACTAACCTACGAGCAGTACTTC	CASISRTQDLPLTYEQYF
.	TRBJ2-2	TRBV27	.	14	TGTGCCAGCAGGTCAGGGGTGTACACCGGGGAGCTGTTTTTT	CASRSGVYTGELFF
.	TRBJ1-1	TRBV5-4	few	12	TGTGCCAGCAGCTTGATGAACACTGAAGCTTTCTTT	CASSLMNTEAFF
TRBD2	TRBJ2-1	TRBV7-9	.	17	TGTGCCAGCAGCTACGGGACTAGTCCTCCATTATACAATGAGCAGTTCTTC	CASSYGTSPPLYNEQFF
.	TRBJ2-1	TRBV7-2	.	15	TGTGCCAGCAGCTTAGAGGGAGCGGCGTACAATGAGCAGTTCTTC	CASSLEGAAYNEQFF
TRBD1	TRBJ2-7	TRBV6-6	.	14	TGTGCCAGCAGTTACGGGGGGACAGGCTACGAGCAGTACTTC	CASSYGGTGYEQYF
TRBD2	TRBJ2-1	TRBV9	.	15	TGTGCCAGCAGCCCGTTTAGCGGGAGTCACAATGAGCAGTTCTTC	CASSPFSGSHNEQFF
TRBD1	TRBJ2-1	TRBV2	.	16	TGTGCCAGCAGTAGTCCCCGGGACAGGGAGGCCGATGAGCAGTTCTTC	CASSSPRDREADEQFF
.	TRBJ1-6	TRBV6-4	.	15	TGTGCCAGCAGTGACTCGAACCGGGTGAATTCACCCCTCCACTTT	CASSDSNRVNSPLHF
.	TRBJ1-1	TRBV7-3	.	13	TGTGCCAGCCGTTTCGGGGTTGAGACTGAAGCTTTCTTT	CASRFGVETEAFF
.	TRBJ2-5	TRBV30	.	13	TGTGCCTGGAGTAGTGGGGACCAAGAGACCCAGTACTTC	CAWSSGDQETQYF
.	TRBJ1-2	TRBV4-2	.	14	TGTGCCAGCAGCTCGGAGGGGTTAGCCTATGGCTACACCTTC	CASSSEGLAYGYTF
.	TRBJ2-7	TRBV27	.	13	TGTGCCAGCAGTTTAAAGGGGTTGGGCGAGCAGTACTTC	CASSLKGLGEQYF